This T cell receptor (beta chain) was obtained from a study of T cell repertoires in cytomegalovirus infection. Study-level background: Through public TCR beta signatures, both CMV infection and matching HLA type were indicated.

TCRdb ran MiXCR on the reads and lists one entry per CDR3 protein. The sample consists of some 700,000 distinct CDR3 sequences, roughly 33% of them appearing once. Turning to this clonotype: Its antigen remains unidentified.

This CDR3 comprises 16 residues. Trimming cost V 0 bases and J 7 bases, with 16 bases left between them. Germline lookup yields CDR1 LNHNV and CDR2 YYDKDF (reference sequence). The study, taken as a whole, reports: The response measured ex vivo was dominated by TCR beta clonotypes (HLA-C-restricted and CMV-specific).

This specimen was cultured PBMCs, taken from culture after CMV antigen stimulation. This TCR was sampled from a human donor in good health (CMV status not recorded). Some clones in this sample may be carry-over from other donors' samples. The chain uses TRBV15 and TRBJ2-1; D not certain. The DNA of the CDR3 is TGTGCCACCAGCAGAGATCGGAGCCTGGCTGGGAATGAGCAGTTCTTC. Translation: CATSRDRSLAGNEQFF.